These 8 T cell receptor beta chains originate from one sample sequenced in a study of blood T cell repertoires in COVID-19. Sequenced by immunoSEQ multiplex PCR; TCRdb stores in-frame clones only, minus some. This sample has some 130,000 clones, with roughly 69% found just once. Input material: peripheral blood. The receptors derive from an older woman with acute or convalescent COVID-19.

The V and J genes are TRBV2 and TRBJ2-1, with TRBD1 as a possible D gene (5 bases). Deletions cut 2 bases from V and 0 bases from J, with 8 bases between. CDR1 SNHLY and CDR2 FYNNEI come from the germline V gene. The CDR3 runs 15 residues. CDR3 bases: TGTGCCAGCAGTGAAAGGGGCTTCTCCTACAATGAGCAGTTCTTC. It codes for CASSERGFSYNEQFF.

The chain links TRBV3-1 (or the pseudogene TRBV3-2) to TRBJ1-1; D perhaps matches TRBD1 (5 bases). In germline, CDR1 is LGHDT, CDR2 YNNKEL (reference sequence). The CDR3 contains 14 residues. Trimming removed 2 bases at V and 2 bases at J, with 9 bases between. CDR3 sequence: CASSQSQGNTEAFF. The CDR3 DNA reads TGTGCCAGCAGCCAATCCCAGGGAAACACTGAAGCTTTCTTT.

The genes are TRBV4-1 and TRBJ1-6; 7 bases agree with TRBD1. From germline, CDR1 is MGHRA and CDR2 YSYEKL. The CDR3 has 18 residues. Trimming removed 1 base from V and 7 bases from J; junction bases left unmatched: 13. As DNA, the CDR3 is TGCGCCAGCAGCCAAGGGAACCAGGTTCGGACAGGCAATTCACCCCTCCACTTT. It translates to CASSQGNQVRTGNSPLHF.

This chain uses TRBV28 with TRBJ2-3; possibly TRBD2 for D (5 bases). CDR1 is MDHEN and CDR2 is SYDVKM in the germline V gene. This CDR3 is built from 16 residues. V was shortened by 6 bases and J by 1 base, with 17 bases between the two germline ends. CDR3: CASRQVSADRTDTQYF. Written as DNA, the CDR3 is TGTGCCAGCAGGCAAGTTAGCGCCGACCGCACAGATACGCAGTATTTT.

The V and J genes are TRBV5-1 and TRBJ1-1, with D maybe TRBD1 (6 bases). The CDR3 totals 13 residues. Trimming removed 4 bases at V and 5 bases at J, with 12 bases between. Germline lookup yields CDR1 SGHRS and CDR2 YFSETQ. This CDR3 is CASSIPGVTEAFF. The CDR3 coding sequence is TGCGCCAGCAGCATTCCAGGGGTTACTGAAGCTTTCTTT.

Notes on this clone: The sample holds other DNA sequences that translate to the same CDR3. J is TRBJ2-2 and V is TRBV5-1; 9 bases are shared with TRBD1. CDR3 length: 14 amino acids. The V gene end was trimmed by 4 bases and the J gene end by 4 bases; junction bases not matched to a gene: 2. Germline CDR1 SGHRS, CDR2 YFSETQ. The CDR3 nucleotides read TGCGCCAGCAGCCTGGACAGGGGCACCGGGGAGCTGTTTTTT. This sequence encodes CASSLDRGTGELFF. Combining the CDR3 with reference TRBV5-1 and TRBJ2-2 gives the whole variable domain KAGVTQTPRYLIKTRGQQVTLSCSPISGHRSVSWYQQTPGQGLQFLFEYFSETQRNKGNFPGRFSGRQFSNSRSEMNVSTLELGDSALYLCASSLDRGTGELFFGEGSRLTVL.

CDR3 nucleotides: TGCGCCAGCAGGAAAGGACAGGCAGGCTACGAGCAGTACTTC. This gives the protein CASRKGQAGYEQYF. V is TRBV5-1 and J is TRBJ2-7; 7 bases are a match to TRBD1. V lost 5 bases, J lost 3 bases, and 8 bases stayed unmatched. The CDR3 is made up of 14 amino acids. From germline, CDR1 is SGHRS and CDR2 YFSETQ. Supplemented by reference TRBV5-1 and TRBJ2-7, the full variable domain reads KAGVTQTPRYLIKTRGQQVTLSCSPISGHRSVSWYQQTPGQGLQFLFEYFSETQRNKGNFPGRFSGRQFSNSRSEMNVSTLELGDSALYLCASRKGQAGYEQYFGPGTRLTVT.

Comment on this clone: Other DNA sequences in this specimen translate into the identical CDR3. The genes are TRBV7-9 and TRBJ1-5; a weak D match, TRBD1 (5 bases). V was clipped by 0 bases and J by 6 bases, with 9 bases between them. The CDR3 runs 14 residues. CDR1 is SEHNR, CDR2 FQNEAQ, per germline (reference sequence). In nucleotides, the CDR3 is TGTGCCAGCAGCTTAGCAGGGGAAGGTCAGCCCCAGCATTTT. As protein: CASSLAGEGQPQHF.